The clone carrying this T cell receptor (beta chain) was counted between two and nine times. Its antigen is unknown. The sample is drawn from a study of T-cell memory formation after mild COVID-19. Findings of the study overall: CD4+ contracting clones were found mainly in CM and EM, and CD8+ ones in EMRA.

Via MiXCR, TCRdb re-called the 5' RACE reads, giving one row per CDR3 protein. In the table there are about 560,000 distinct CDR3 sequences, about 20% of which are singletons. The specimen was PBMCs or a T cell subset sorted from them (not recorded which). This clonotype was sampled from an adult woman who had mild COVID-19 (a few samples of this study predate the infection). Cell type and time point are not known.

The DNA of the CDR3 is TGTGCCAGCAGTTTTTTTCTCTGGGCAGGGGGCACCTACAATGAGCAGTTCTTC. This gives the protein CASSFFLWAGGTYNEQFF. V usage is TRBV12-3 or TRBV12-4 and J usage is TRBJ2-1; 8 nucleotides line up with TRBD1. The CDR3 runs to 18 residues. V dropped 3 bases and J dropped 2; count of bases not matched to a gene: 12.